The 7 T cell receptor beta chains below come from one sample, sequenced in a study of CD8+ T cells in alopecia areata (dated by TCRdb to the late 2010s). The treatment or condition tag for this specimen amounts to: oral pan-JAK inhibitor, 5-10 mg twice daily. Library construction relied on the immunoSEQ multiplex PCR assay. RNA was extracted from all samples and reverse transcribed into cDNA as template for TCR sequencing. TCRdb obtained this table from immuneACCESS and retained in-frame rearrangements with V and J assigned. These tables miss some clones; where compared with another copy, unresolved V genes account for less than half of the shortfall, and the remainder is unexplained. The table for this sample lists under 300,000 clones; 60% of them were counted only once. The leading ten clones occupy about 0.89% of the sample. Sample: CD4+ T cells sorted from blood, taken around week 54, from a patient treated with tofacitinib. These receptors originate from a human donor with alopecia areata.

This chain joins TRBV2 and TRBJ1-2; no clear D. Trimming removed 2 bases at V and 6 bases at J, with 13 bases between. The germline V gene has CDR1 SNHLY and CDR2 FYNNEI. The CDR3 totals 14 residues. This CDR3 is CASSESIAGHGYTF. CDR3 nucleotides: TGTGCCAGCAGTGAATCGATAGCCGGTCATGGCTACACCTTC.

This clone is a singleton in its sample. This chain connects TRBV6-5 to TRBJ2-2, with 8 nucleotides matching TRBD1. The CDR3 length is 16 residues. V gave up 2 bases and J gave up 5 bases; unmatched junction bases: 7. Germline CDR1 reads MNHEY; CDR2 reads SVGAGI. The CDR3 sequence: CASSYLRRGRTGELFF. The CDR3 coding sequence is TGTGCCAGCAGTTACCTCCGCAGGGGGCGGACCGGGGAGCTGTTTTTT.

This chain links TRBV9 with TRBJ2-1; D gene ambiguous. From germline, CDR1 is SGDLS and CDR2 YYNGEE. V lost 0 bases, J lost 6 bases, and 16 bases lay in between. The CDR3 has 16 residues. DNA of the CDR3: TGTGCCAGCAGCGTAGACGGGCTCACCATCACCAATGAGCAGTTCTTC. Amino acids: CASSVDGLTITNEQFF.

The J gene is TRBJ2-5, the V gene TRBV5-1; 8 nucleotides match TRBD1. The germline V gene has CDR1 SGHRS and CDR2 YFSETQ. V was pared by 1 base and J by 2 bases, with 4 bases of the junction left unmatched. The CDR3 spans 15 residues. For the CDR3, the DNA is TGCGCCAGCAGCTTGTCAGGGGGCCAACAAGAGACCCAGTACTTC. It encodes CASSLSGGQQETQYF.

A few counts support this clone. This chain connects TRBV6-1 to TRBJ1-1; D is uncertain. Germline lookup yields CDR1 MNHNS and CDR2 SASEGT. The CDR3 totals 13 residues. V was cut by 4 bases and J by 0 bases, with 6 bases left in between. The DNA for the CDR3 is TGTGCCAGCAGTGGGATGTTGAACACTGAAGCTTTCTTT. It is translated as CASSGMLNTEAFF.

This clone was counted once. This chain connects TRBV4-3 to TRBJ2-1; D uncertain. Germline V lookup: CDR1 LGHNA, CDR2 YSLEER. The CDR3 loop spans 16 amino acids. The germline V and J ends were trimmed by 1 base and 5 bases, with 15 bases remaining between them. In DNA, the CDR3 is TGCGCCAGCAGCCAAGTGCGGATCACTATTAACAATGAGCAGTTCTTC. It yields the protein CASSQVRITINNEQFF.

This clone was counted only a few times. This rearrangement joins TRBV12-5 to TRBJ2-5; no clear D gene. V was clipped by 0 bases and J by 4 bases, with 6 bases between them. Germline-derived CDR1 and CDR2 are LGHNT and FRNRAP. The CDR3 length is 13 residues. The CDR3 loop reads CASGLVHLETQYF. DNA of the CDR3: TGTGCTAGTGGTTTGGTACACCTAGAGACCCAGTACTTC.